Listed below are T cell receptor beta chains from one sample, sequenced in a study of shared clonotypes between healthy human individuals. Sequencing was performed with immunoSEQ multiplex PCR; in TCRdb, only in-frame clones are kept and a portion is missing. The table shows 2,500,000 or so clones, with under 95% occurring only once. Sequencing was performed on naive CD4+ T cells from PBMCs. The origin of the receptors is a man aged 18 to 29 in good health. Some clones in this sample may be carry-over from other donors' samples. CDR3s include the opening cysteine and the closing phenylalanine or tryptophan. Each record gives: V gene, clone size, J gene, D gene, CDR3 length, CDR3 protein, CDR3 DNA. The D gene is left open where the match is weak. Clone size is given for some rows only: seen once, a few or many times, or a class if the clone is expanded.

TRBV6-5,NA,TRBJ1-2,NA,14,CASSWDSGHYGYTF,TGTGCCAGCAGTTGGGATTCAGGGCACTATGGCTACACCTTC
TRBV6-5,NA,TRBJ2-6,NA,15,CASSSGVSGANVLTF,TGTGCCAGCAGTTCGGGTGTATCTGGGGCCAACGTCCTGACTTTC
TRBV27,NA,TRBJ1-2,NA,16,CASSLLARRSNYGYTF,TGTGCCAGCAGTTTATTAGCGCGTCGGAGTAACTATGGCTACACCTTC
TRBV6-1,NA,TRBJ1-5,NA,14,CASSGVLGNQPQHF,TGTGCCAGCAGCGGAGTGCTAGGCAATCAGCCCCAGCATTTT
TRBV5-1,NA,TRBJ2-5,TRBD2,16,CASSSGTSGFQETQYF,TGCGCCAGCAGCTCCGGGACTAGCGGCTTCCAAGAGACCCAGTACTTC
TRBV6-6,NA,TRBJ1-4,NA,15,CASSYGQAEGEKLFF,TGTGCCAGCAGTTACGGTCAGGCCGAAGGGGAAAAACTGTTTTTT
TRBV6-4,NA,TRBJ1-1,NA,15,CASRPGGLSDTEAFF,TGTGCCAGCAGGCCCGGAGGGTTGAGCGACACTGAAGCTTTCTTT
TRBV5-1,NA,TRBJ2-7,NA,15,CASSPAGSTSYEQYF,TGCGCCAGCAGCCCCGCCGGGTCAACCTCCTACGAGCAGTACTTC
TRBV27,NA,TRBJ2-2,NA,12,CASSLYPGELFF,TGTGCCAGCAGTTTATACCCCGGGGAGCTGTTTTTT
TRBV7-2,NA,TRBJ2-3,TRBD2,16,CASSLRIGLAGDTQYF,TGTGCCAGCAGCTTAAGGATCGGACTAGCAGGAGATACGCAGTATTTT
TRBV5-4,once,TRBJ2-1,TRBD2,16,CASSRAGTSGNNEQFF,TGTGCCAGCAGCCGAGCCGGGACTAGCGGTAACAATGAGCAGTTCTTC
TRBV5-4,NA,TRBJ2-3,TRBD2,18,CASSPGLAGGPGTDTQYF,TGTGCCAGCAGCCCCGGACTAGCGGGAGGGCCGGGGACAGATACGCAGTATTTT
TRBV7-8,NA,TRBJ2-5,NA,15,CASSLMLASQETQYF,TGTGCCAGCAGCTTAATGCTAGCGAGCCAAGAGACCCAGTACTTC
TRBV28,NA,TRBJ1-2,NA,14,CASSLGLTNYGYTF,TGTGCCAGCAGTTTAGGACTGACCAACTATGGCTACACCTTC
TRBV4-2,NA,TRBJ2-5,NA,15,CASSQVAAWGETQYF,TGTGCCAGCAGCCAAGTTGCAGCATGGGGCGAGACCCAGTACTTC
TRBV7-9,NA,TRBJ2-7,NA,13,CASSLAEVYEQYF,TGTGCCAGCAGCTTAGCGGAAGTCTACGAGCAGTACTTC
TRBV7-2,NA,TRBJ2-1,NA,13,CASSSRQENEQFF,TGTGCCAGCAGCTCCCGACAGGAAAATGAGCAGTTCTTC
TRBV9,NA,TRBJ2-1,TRBD1,14,CASTAGQGYNEQFF,TGTGCCAGCACCGCAGGACAGGGATACAATGAGCAGTTCTTC
TRBV5-1,once,TRBJ2-7,NA,15,CASSLGGMPTYEQYF,TGCGCCAGCAGCTTGGGCGGGATGCCTACATACGAGCAGTACTTC
TRBV7-2,NA,TRBJ1-3,NA,15,CASSLLGTRGNTIYF,TGTGCCAGCAGCTTATTAGGGACGAGAGGAAACACCATATATTTT
TRBV7-9,NA,TRBJ2-5,NA,15,CASSLGGRYQETQYF,TGTGCCAGCAGCTTAGGAGGGAGGTACCAAGAGACCCAGTACTTC
TRBV4-1,NA,TRBJ2-5,TRBD1,16,CASSRTGDNAQETQYF,TGCGCCAGCAGCCGAACAGGGGATAATGCCCAAGAGACCCAGTACTTC
TRBV19,NA,TRBJ1-2,NA,12,CATTPGSYGYTF,TGTGCCACCACCCCCGGGAGCTATGGCTACACCTTC
TRBV9,NA,TRBJ1-2,NA,14,CASSVNTANYGYTF,TGTGCCAGCAGCGTAAATACAGCCAACTATGGCTACACCTTC
TRBV4-3,NA,TRBJ2-5,NA,14,CASSPRGGRETQYF,TGCGCCAGCAGCCCGAGGGGGGGGCGAGAGACCCAGTACTTC
TRBV7-9,few,TRBJ1-3,TRBD1,16,CASSLTFDRAGNTIYF,TGTGCCAGCAGCTTAACCTTCGACAGGGCCGGAAACACCATATATTTT
TRBV2,NA,TRBJ1-6,TRBD1,15,CASSPPTGGDSPLHF,TGTGCCAGCAGTCCACCGACAGGGGGCGATTCACCCCTCCACTTT
TRBV5-1,NA,TRBJ2-7,NA,13,CASSLGEVREQYF,TGCGCCAGCAGCTTGGGGGAAGTCAGGGAGCAGTACTTC
TRBV2,NA,TRBJ1-1,NA,13,CATGAGLDQAAFF,TGTGCCACCGGGGCCGGACTCGACCAAGCGGCTTTCTTT
TRBV7-9,NA,TRBJ2-7,TRBD1,16,CASSPPTGQVSSEQYF,TGTGCCAGCAGCCCCCCCACCGGACAGGTTTCCAGCGAGCAGTACTTC
TRBV5-4,NA,TRBJ2-5,TRBD1,15,CASQLGQGGQETQYF,TGTGCCAGCCAACTTGGACAGGGAGGTCAGGAGACCCAGTACTTC
TRBV28,NA,TRBJ2-3,NA,12,CASYTSLDTQYF,TGTGCCAGCTACACTTCATTAGATACGCAGTATTTT
TRBV12-5,NA,TRBJ2-3,NA,13,CASGLVGTDTQYF,TGTGCTAGTGGTTTGGTTGGGACAGATACGCAGTATTTT
TRBV28,NA,TRBJ2-2,TRBD2,16,CASSFVVAGGPRELFF,TGTGCCAGCAGTTTCGTGGTAGCGGGAGGGCCCCGGGAGCTGTTTTTT
TRBV23-1,NA,TRBJ2-5,TRBD1,15,CASSPFDRERETQYF,TGCGCCAGCAGTCCATTCGACAGGGAGAGAGAGACCCAGTACTTC
TRBV11-2,NA,TRBJ2-6,TRBD2,18,CASTPFGRELSGANVLTF,TGTGCCAGCACCCCTTTCGGGCGGGAGCTGTCCGGGGCCAACGTCCTGACTTTC
TRBV28,NA,TRBJ2-2,NA,11,CASSLQGELFF,TGTGCCAGCAGTTTGCAGGGGGAGCTGTTTTTT
TRBV19,NA,TRBJ1-1,NA,14,CASSTARPRTEAFF,TGTGCCAGTAGTACGGCCAGGCCTAGGACTGAAGCTTTCTTT
TRBV5-1,NA,TRBJ2-1,TRBD2,15,CASARTSGSYNEQFF,TGCGCCAGCGCCCGAACTAGCGGGTCCTACAATGAGCAGTTCTTC
TRBV6-5,NA,TRBJ1-5,NA,13,CASSRDNNQPQHF,TGTGCCAGCAGCAGGGACAACAATCAGCCCCAGCATTTT
TRBV7-3,NA,TRBJ2-5,NA,13,CASSLTSLETQYF,TGTGCCAGCAGCTTAACGAGCCTAGAGACCCAGTACTTC
TRBV28,NA,TRBJ2-5,TRBD2,15,CASSLFAGGGETQYF,TGTGCCAGCAGTTTATTTGCGGGAGGGGGAGAGACCCAGTACTTC
TRBV7-9,NA,TRBJ2-3,NA,15,CASSLAPYSTDTQYF,TGTGCCAGCAGCTTAGCACCGTATAGCACAGATACGCAGTATTTT
TRBV6-5,NA,TRBJ2-3,NA,11,CASSYQSVQYF,TGTGCCAGCAGTTACCAGTCCGTTCAGTATTTT